This T cell receptor beta chain was captured by sequencing in a study of CD8+ T cells in alopecia areata. Study results and limitations: It was lesional scalp, especially alopecia totalis/universalis, that showed higher clonality than normal scalp.

Trimming pared 3 bases from V and 0 bases from J, leaving 8 bases between. The CDR3 is made up of 13 amino acids. Germline values: CDR1 GTSNPN, CDR2 SVGIG (reference sequence). After isolation, RNA underwent reverse transcription to generate cDNA as the sequencing template. The data were produced by immunoSEQ multiplex PCR, yet TCRdb's version contains in-frame clones alone and is incomplete. In the table there are around 98,000 clones, around two fifths of which are singletons. Turning to this clone: Its antigen is currently unknown.

Sorting separated CD4+ and CD8+ T cells out of PBMCs. The material sequenced was CD4+ T cells sorted from blood. This clonotype was obtained from a human donor with alopecia areata. The chain carries TRBV30 and TRBJ1-1; D call uncertain. CDR3 sequence (DNA): TGTGCCTGGAGGCTCATTATGAACACTGAAGCTTTCTTT. It specifies CAWRLIMNTEAFF.